The clone carrying this T cell receptor (beta chain) is categorized as medium-sized. The data derive from a study of molecular identifiers for immune sequencing clone quantification. The CDR3 sequence is 16 residues long. One entry per CDR3 protein results from TCRdb running MiXCR on the PCR reads. The sample records more than 8,000 distinct CDR3 sequences, 20% to 25% being singletons. Libraries for naive CD8 T cells, which were made from roughly 18,000 to 920,000 sorted cells, drew on 10%, 30% or 50% of the RNA. Naive CD8 T cells were FACS-sorted by CD8+CD4-CCR7+CD45RA+ markers. The chain carries TRBV21-1 and TRBJ2-2; the table assigns TRBD1, which was not confirmed against the DNA. TRBV21-1 represents a pseudogene. This TCR derives from a human donor in good health. Some libraries in this study had Jurkat cell RNA spiked in. Sequencing was carried out using naive CD8+ T cells from blood, with Jurkat cell RNA spiked in. The subset here: FACS-sorted CD8+CD4-CCR7+CD45RA+ naive T cells. CDR3 coding DNA: TGTGCCAGCAGCAGAAGTACAGGGGACCTGCCCGGGGAGCTGTTTTTT. This codes for CASSRSTGDLPGELFF.